This entry lists 3 T cell receptor beta chains sequenced from one sample in a study of spatial heterogeneity in lung cancer. Time point defined: sample taken at primary tumor resection. These TCRs' antigens remain unknown. Findings and caveats of the study: How many expanded intratumoral alpha and beta TCRs were present tracked the tumor mutation count, which was a count of nonsynonymous mutations.

A single record per CDR3 protein comes from TCRdb applying MiXCR to the 5' RACE reads. In the table there are approximately 6,000 distinct CDR3 sequences, roughly 13% of which are singletons. The input for sequencing was lung tumor tissue, taken at surgery. These receptors were obtained from a female donor with early-stage non-small cell lung cancer.

This clonotype has a handful of counts. The chain is built from TRBV6-5 and TRBJ2-1; 9 bases fit TRBD2. The CDR3 is 15 residues long. Germline assignment: CDR1 MNHEY and CDR2 SVGAGI. V lost 10 bases, J lost 3 bases, and 10 bases stayed unmatched. CDR3 amino acids: CATYGVAGVYNEQFF. For the CDR3, the DNA is TGTGCCACCTATGGGGTAGCGGGAGTCTACAATGAGCAGTTCTTC.

The chain combines TRBV10-3 with TRBJ2-5; 8 positions match TRBD2. Germline-derived CDR1 and CDR2 are ENHRY and SYGVKD. With 10 bases clipped from V and 7 bases from J, the junction kept 11 bases outside the gene matches. This CDR3 is 13 amino acids long. CDR3 sequence reads: CASLAGLDGTQYF. The DNA for the CDR3 is TGTGCCAGCCTAGCGGGCCTCGACGGGACCCAGTACTTC.

By its share, this clonotype is medium-sized. The chain recombines TRBV11-2 with TRBJ2-1; D uncertain. The CDR3 totals 16 residues. Trimming shortened V by 1 base and J by 8 bases, and 18 bases separated the two germline ends. Germline V CDR1 and CDR2: SGHAT, FQNNGV. This CDR3 is CASSLVDLSPWDEQFF. CDR3 sequence (DNA): TGTGCCAGCAGCTTAGTTGACCTCAGCCCATGGGATGAGCAGTTCTTC.